A single TCR beta chain is shown here with its context. This clone was seen a single time. Its binding antigen is unknown. Base qualities are not recorded, but no much larger clone differs from it by a single base. This entry is derived from a study of T cell responses to AZD1222 COVID-19 vaccine (dated by TCRdb to the early 2020s). Context from the whole study: Because spike-specific TCR depth and breadth did not differ between the two schedules, AZD1222 recipients who got a second dose at roughly 4 weeks were pooled with those who got a second dose at roughly 12 weeks. A total of more than 230 trial participants underwent TCR sequencing, of whom 200 to 220 received two doses of AZD1222 and about 26 received two doses of the MenACWY control vaccine. Trial participants were enrolled into age subgroups of 18-55, 56-69 and 70-plus years, which contained about 160, 30 and 59 TCR-sequenced participants, respectively. What the research found in general, with its limitations: Most participants were white British and females outnumbered males, and the authors suggested that clonal diversity may have been underestimated. Conclusions about previously exposed vaccinees are limited, since just 5 or 6 AZD1222 recipients were seropositive for SARS-CoV-2 at baseline. CD4 TCRs associated with the vaccine covered the entire spike protein, and the dominant responses were in regions 160-218 and 743-854. A significant rise in spike-specific TCR breadth and depth was observed after two AZD1222 doses relative to day 0 and relative to MenACWY recipients. In the small 56-69-year group, the increase in depth fell short of significance, most likely because of low power. Reportedly, almost half of the unique spike-specific TCRs recognized epitopes lying outside the regions that are mutated in the B.1.351 and B.1.1.7 variants. Because no day 14 peak-response samples were available, the repertoires could be characterized only after the peak T cell response.

CDR1 and CDR2, per the germline V gene, are SGHTA and FQGNSA. The CDR3 holds 12 amino acids from the cysteine to the phenylalanine. Left in the record is the CDR3 DNA by itself, 36 bases read in frame from the first base. The germline ends are 5 bases apart after V is trimmed by 5 bases and J by 1 base. The CDR3 regions of human TCRbeta chains were analyzed by immunosequencing. The authors' pipeline ran thus. Repertoire TCRs were matched against a reference library of SARS-CoV-2-specific TCRs generated with the MIRA antigen-specificity platform. Breadth meant the fraction of unique TCRs that were SARS-CoV-2-associated, whereas depth meant the fraction of total T cells that were SARS-CoV-2-associated. Using the MIRA data, every spike-specific TCR was mapped to the spike region that the TCR reacted to and assigned to either a CD4 or a CD8 class. Log10-transformed breadth and depth values were compared by one-way ANOVA with Sidak's multiple comparisons tests. This is the immuneACCESS table as TCRdb keeps it, with only in-frame sequences that have V and J called. A part of the clones is gone; compared with another copy, unresolved V genes explain less than half, and the rest is unexplained. V and J calls plus clone size are reproduced from that table; the DNA served to infer D and trimming. Across this sample there are around 150,000 clones, with 94% seen only once. The ten largest clones represent around 1.3% of the sample.

The time point label corresponds to: baseline before first vaccination. Vaccinee samples were obtained from the UK trials COV001 and COV002, which included a single-blind randomized controlled phase 2/3 trial of AZD1222 (ChAdOx1 nCoV-19) in healthy adults. Trial participant PBMC samples were collected at day 0 and day 28 after the second dose for TCRbeta chain sequencing. This chain joins TRBV7-2 to TRBJ1-2, with the D segment identity uncertain. The clonotype was recovered from an adult in good health. The specimen comprised peripheral blood, sampled on day 0 of AZD1222 vaccination. The CDR3 protein: CASSPNNYGYTF. The nucleotide sequence reads TGTGCCAGCAGCCCCAATAACTATGGCTACACCTTC. Supplemented by the reference TRBV7-2 and TRBJ1-2 proteins around the CDR3, the complete variable domain is GAGVSQSPSNKVTEKGKDVELRCDPISGHTALYWYRQSLGQGLEFLIYFQGNSAPDKSGLPSDRFSAERTGGSVSTLTIQRTQQEDSAVYLCASSPNNYGYTFGSGTRLTVV.